This TCR beta chain emerged from a study of blood T cell repertoires in COVID-19. Study summary: Collection of acute and convalescent COVID-19 samples took place in the United States, Italy and Spain. The cDNA or gDNA used as material had been derived from T cells, B-cell-depleted T cells, or PBMCs.

The CDR3 totals 13 residues. Deletions cut 9 bases from V and 3 bases from J, with 12 bases between. Germline assignment: CDR1 MNHEY and CDR2 SVGAGI. Generated by immunoSEQ multiplex PCR, the TCRdb table keeps only in-frame clones and is missing some. The repertoire holds approximately 50,000 clones, with 65% to 85% as singletons. In Seattle, patients joined the study during active infection and were tracked longitudinally. The specimen sequenced was peripheral blood. The gene calls are TRBV6-5 and TRBJ1-5; the D gene is possibly TRBD1 (6 bases). The clonotype originates from a woman of 80 years or more with COVID-19, enrolled during active disease. In nucleotides, the CDR3 is TGTGCCAGTGGACAGTCCGTCAATCAGCCCCAGCATTTT. Its protein is CASGQSVNQPQHF.